These 5 T cell receptor beta chains originate from one sample sequenced in a study of blood T cell repertoires in COVID-19. Here immunoSEQ multiplex PCR was the method, and the copy in TCRdb shows in-frame clones only, minus some. The sample contains fewer than 100,000 clones, more than 75% of which appear only once. Sequencing was performed on peripheral blood. All receptors come from a human donor in a cohort sampled during active COVID-19.

V gene TRBV13 combines with J gene TRBJ2-1, with 11 bases aligning to TRBD2. J was trimmed by 7 bases and V by 3 bases; bases with no gene match: 5. The CDR3 loop spans 15 amino acids. Looked up from germline, CDR1 is PRHDT and CDR2 is FYEKMQ (reference sequence). The CDR3 DNA follows: TGTGCCAGCAGCTTTAGCGGGAGGGCGGGTAATGAGCAGTTCTTC. Translated, it gives CASSFSGRAGNEQFF.

The chain couples TRBV27 to TRBJ1-1; TRBD1 agrees at 9 bases. The CDR3 consists of 14 residues. The V gene's germline CDR1 is MNHEY and CDR2 SMNVEV (reference sequence). With 3 bases clipped from V and 4 bases from J, the junction kept 3 bases outside the gene matches. DNA of the CDR3: TGTGCCAGCAGTTTGGTACAGGGGGCCACTGAAGCTTTCTTT. This gives the protein CASSLVQGATEAFF.

The DNA of the CDR3 is TGTGCCAGCAGCCAATCCGGCGGCCGAAAGGACTATGGCTACACCTTC. This translates into CASSQSGGRKDYGYTF. The chain joins TRBV3-1 (or the pseudogene TRBV3-2) to TRBJ1-2; D is undetermined. V dropped 2 bases and J dropped 3 bases, with 16 bases sitting between them. The CDR3 length is 16 residues. Per germline, CDR1 LGHDT and CDR2 YNNKEL (reference sequence).

J is TRBJ2-5 and V is TRBV10-3, with 8 nucleotides matching TRBD2. Germline trimming cut 10 bases from V and 5 bases from J; bases unmatched to any gene: 9. CDR1 and CDR2 from the germline V gene are ENHRY and SYGVKD. The CDR3 sequence is 13 residues long. The CDR3 spells CATQAGAAETQYF. DNA for the CDR3: TGTGCCACCCAAGCGGGAGCGGCGGAGACCCAGTACTTC.

V gene TRBV4-1 combines with J gene TRBJ2-1; D is perhaps TRBD2 (6 bases). CDR1 and CDR2 from the germline V gene are MGHRA and YSYEKL. Trimming took off 0 bases at V and 3 bases at J, with 12 bases between the two ends. The CDR3 runs to 16 residues. The CDR3 region has the DNA TGCGCCAGCAGCCAAGAGGGACTTTCCTTCTACAATGAGCAGTTCTTC. Translated, it gives CASSQEGLSFYNEQFF.